Here is one TCR beta chain with its context. Its antigen is unidentified. This sample was included in a study of cytomegalovirus exposure and HLA in healthy donors. Study in general: Within an early data release were about 85 million unique TCRs drawn from HLA-typed donors.

Trimming at V came to 4 bases and at J to 6 bases, leaving 6 bases not matched to a gene. Germline CDR1 and CDR2: LGHNA and YNFKEQ. The CDR3 runs to 13 residues. A multiplex PCR was run with 60 Vbeta primers and 13 Jbeta primers. Assay used: immunoSEQ multiplex PCR; TCRdb lists only in-frame clones, some missing. The sample's table shows fewer than 45,000 clones. Study findings and constraints: Compared with the approximately 700-donor mean, an Asian-associated ancestry cluster reportedly had fewer N-insertions, according to a later analysis. Some TCR beta chains (over 150 of them) were listed as cytomegalovirus-associated.

This chain links TRBV4-2 with TRBJ2-7, with 7 bases lining up with TRBD2. The source material was PBMCs. This receptor was identified in a woman in her twenties or thirties in good health and CMV-seronegative. The CDR3 nucleotides are TGTGCCAGCAGCCGCGCGGGAGAGAGCGAGCAGTACTTC. Encoded protein: CASSRAGESEQYF.